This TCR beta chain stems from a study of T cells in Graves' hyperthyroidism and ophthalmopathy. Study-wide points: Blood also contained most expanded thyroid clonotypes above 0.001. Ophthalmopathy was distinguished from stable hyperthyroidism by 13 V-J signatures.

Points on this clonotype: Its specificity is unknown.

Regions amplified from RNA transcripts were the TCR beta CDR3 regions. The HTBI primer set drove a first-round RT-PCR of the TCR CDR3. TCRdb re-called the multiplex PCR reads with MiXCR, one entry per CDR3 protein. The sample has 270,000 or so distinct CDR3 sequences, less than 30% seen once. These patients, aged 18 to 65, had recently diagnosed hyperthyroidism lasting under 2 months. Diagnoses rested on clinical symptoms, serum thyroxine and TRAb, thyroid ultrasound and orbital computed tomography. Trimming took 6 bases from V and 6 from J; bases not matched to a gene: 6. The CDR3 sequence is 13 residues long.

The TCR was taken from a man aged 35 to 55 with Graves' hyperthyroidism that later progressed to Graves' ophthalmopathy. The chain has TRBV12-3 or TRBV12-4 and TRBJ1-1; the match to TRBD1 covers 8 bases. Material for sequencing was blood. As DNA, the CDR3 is TGTGCCAGCAGATCAACAGGGGGATCTGAAGCTTTCTTT. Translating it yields CASRSTGGSEAFF.